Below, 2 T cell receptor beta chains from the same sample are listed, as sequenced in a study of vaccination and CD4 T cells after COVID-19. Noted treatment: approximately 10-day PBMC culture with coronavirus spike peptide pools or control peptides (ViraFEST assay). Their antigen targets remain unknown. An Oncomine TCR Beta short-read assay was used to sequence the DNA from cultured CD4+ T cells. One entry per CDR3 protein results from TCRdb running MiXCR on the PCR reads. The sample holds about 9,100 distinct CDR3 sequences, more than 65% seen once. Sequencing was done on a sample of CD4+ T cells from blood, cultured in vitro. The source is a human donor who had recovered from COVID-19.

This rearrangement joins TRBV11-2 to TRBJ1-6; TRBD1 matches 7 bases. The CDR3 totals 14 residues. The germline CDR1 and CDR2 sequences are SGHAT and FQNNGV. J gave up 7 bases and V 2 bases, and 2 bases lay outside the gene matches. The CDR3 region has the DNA TGTGCCAGCAGCTTAACAGGGGACAATTCACCCCTCCACTTT. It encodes CASSLTGDNSPLHF.

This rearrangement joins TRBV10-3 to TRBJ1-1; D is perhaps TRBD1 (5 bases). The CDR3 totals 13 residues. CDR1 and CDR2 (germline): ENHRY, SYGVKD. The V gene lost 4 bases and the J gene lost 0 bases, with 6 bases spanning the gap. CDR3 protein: CAISVGVNTEAFF. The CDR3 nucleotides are TGTGCCATCAGTGTAGGGGTGAACACTGAAGCTTTCTTT.